Listed here are 31 T cell receptor beta chains from one sample, sequenced in a study of CD8 T cells in Susac syndrome (dated by TCRdb to about 2019). To prepare the library, the immunoSEQ multiplex PCR assay was applied. RNA was extracted using the RNeasy kit, and roughly 0.5 to 1 ug of the RNA was reverse transcribed with random hexamers. The public reads were run again by TCRdb, first through fastp at Q25 and then through MiXCR, and only productive beta chains were kept. Records with the same CDR3 protein are collapsed into one entry carrying the most frequent genes and DNA. A total of around 150,000 distinct CDR3 sequences appear in this sample, 95% of them only once. Roughly 0.17% of the sample lies in the top ten. The sequenced material came from CD8+ T cells from PBMCs. These receptor sequences come from a human donor with Susac syndrome.

The chain combines TRBV20-1 with TRBJ2-5; D call uncertain. The germline V and J ends were trimmed by 3 bases and 0 bases, with 5 bases remaining between them. Germline lookup yields CDR1 DFQATT and CDR2 SNEGSKA (reference sequence). CDR3 length equals 12 residues. CDR3 in DNA: TGCAGTGCTAGTCAGTACCAAGAGACCCAGTACTTC. Translation: CSASQYQETQYF.

The V gene is TRBV10-2, the J gene TRBJ1-5; possibly TRBD1 for D (6 bases). The CDR3 length is 14 residues. Germline CDR1 and CDR2: WSHSY and SAAADI. Trimming cost V 7 bases and J 4 bases, with 14 bases left between them. The CDR3 nucleotides are TGCGCCAGCACCCCGGGACAAGCAAATCAGCCCCAGCATTTT. This encodes CASTPGQANQPQHF.

The chain joins TRBV5-4 to TRBJ1-1; no firm D call. Germline assignment: CDR1 SGHNT and CDR2 YYREEE (reference sequence). The CDR3 sequence is 14 residues long. Trimming pared 7 bases from V and 1 base from J, leaving 14 bases between. CDR3 residues: CASRMSTENTEAFF. Here the CDR3 DNA reads TGTGCCAGCCGTATGAGTACAGAGAACACTGAAGCTTTCTTT.

V usage is TRBV20-1 and J usage is TRBJ1-1; perhaps TRBD1 as D (5 bases). The CDR3 consists of 15 residues. Trimming removed 0 bases at V and 4 bases at J, with 15 bases between. The germline V gene encodes CDR1 DFQATT and CDR2 SNEGSKA (reference sequence). DNA of the CDR3: TGCAGTGCTAGAGACCCCGACAGAGCATTCACTGAAGCTTTCTTT. It translates to CSARDPDRAFTEAFF.

The chain employs TRBV9 and TRBJ2-7, with no clear D. The CDR3 totals 13 residues. Between the trimmed V and J ends, which lost 3 bases and 0 bases, there was a span of 7 bases. From germline, CDR1 is SGDLS and CDR2 YYNGEE. CDR3 sequence reads: CASSGWDSYEQYF. The DNA for the CDR3 is TGTGCCAGCAGCGGCTGGGACTCCTACGAGCAGTACTTC.

This clonotype was picked up one time. Here the CDR3 reads CATSRGLSSYNEQFF. The DNA for the CDR3 is TGTGCCACCAGCAGAGGACTGAGCTCCTACAATGAGCAGTTCTTC. The chain couples TRBV15 to TRBJ2-1; D is unresolved. Trimming left V 1 base short and J 0 bases short, with 7 bases between. This CDR3 has 15 amino acids. Germline lookup yields CDR1 LNHNV and CDR2 YYDKDF (reference sequence). Full variable domain (outside the CDR3, taken from reference TRBV15 and TRBJ2-1): DAMVIQNPRYQVTQFGKPVTLSCSQTLNHNVMYWYQQKSSQAPKLLFHYYDKDFNNEADTPDNFQSRRPNTSFCFLDIRSPGLGDTAMYLCATSRGLSSYNEQFFGPGTRLTVL.

The chain uses TRBV15 and TRBJ1-1; 9 bases match TRBD1. With V trimmed by 0 bases and J by 7 bases, 3 bases remained unmatched. CDR1 and CDR2 (germline): LNHNV, YYDKDF (reference sequence). The CDR3 totals 14 residues. The CDR3 reads CATSRDRQGGEAFF. The CDR3 coding sequence is TGTGCCACCAGCAGAGATAGACAGGGGGGTGAAGCTTTCTTT.

V usage is TRBV27 and J usage is TRBJ2-7; 8 nucleotides agree with TRBD1. Germline loops: CDR1 MNHEY, CDR2 SMNVEV (reference sequence). CDR3 length: 15 amino acids. V lost 1 base, J lost 7 bases, and 9 bases stayed unmatched. CDR3 region: CASSLCWGTGVEQYF. CDR3 coding DNA: TGTGCCAGCAGTTTATGCTGGGGGACAGGCGTTGAGCAGTACTTC.

This clonotype occurred once. V and J are TRBV7-6 and TRBJ2-1; 7 bases are a match to TRBD2. Germline V gives CDR1 SGHVS, CDR2 FNYEAQ. The ends lost 1 base at V and 8 bases at J; junction bases unmatched: 2. The CDR3 runs to 13 residues. The CDR3: CASSLVAGDEQFF. CDR3 sequence (DNA): TGTGCCAGCAGCTTAGTGGCGGGAGATGAGCAGTTCTTC.

V and J are TRBV7-6 and TRBJ2-1, with a tentative D call TRBD1 (6 bases). V gave up 2 bases and J gave up 10 bases, with 9 bases separating them. The germline CDR1 and CDR2 sequences are SGHVS and FNYEAQ. This CDR3 spans 12 amino acids. CDR3 nucleotides: TGTGCCAGCAGCTTAAACGACAGGGAGCAGTTCTTC. It is translated as CASSLNDREQFF.

V is TRBV7-3 and J is TRBJ1-2, with a weak D call TRBD1 (5 bases). The CDR3 totals 16 residues. Looked up from germline, CDR1 is SGHTA and CDR2 is FQGTGA. Trimming removed 4 bases from V and 2 bases from J, with 17 bases in between. Here the CDR3 DNA reads TGTGCCAGCAGCTCCCTAGCGGGGGGGGGAAACTATGGCTACACCTTC. The encoded protein is CASSSLAGGGNYGYTF.

V usage is TRBV5-4 and J usage is TRBJ1-1, with D perhaps matching TRBD1 (5 bases). Germline V lookup: CDR1 SGHNT, CDR2 YYREEE (reference sequence). Trimming removed 4 bases from V and 4 bases from J, with 17 bases in between. The CDR3 contains 15 residues. Here the CDR3 DNA reads TGTGCCAGCAGCCCAATTGGGGCCTCGGGCACTGAAGCTTTCTTT. Its translation is CASSPIGASGTEAFF.

This chain connects TRBV10-3 to TRBJ2-3, with D uncertain. The CDR3 loop spans 15 amino acids. Germline CDR1 and CDR2: ENHRY and SYGVKD. The germline V and J ends were trimmed by 7 bases and 1 base, with 15 bases remaining between them. The CDR3 DNA follows: TGTGCCATCATGGACGGGCAAATGCGCACAGATACGCAGTATTTT. The encoded protein is CAIMDGQMRTDTQYF.

V usage is TRBV9 and J usage is TRBJ2-3; D unclear. V was pared by 4 bases and J by 4 bases, with 7 bases between. The CDR3 is 12 residues long. The germline gives CDR1 SGDLS, CDR2 YYNGEE. The CDR3 DNA is TGTGCCAGCAGCCCGGTCCCAGATACGCAGTATTTT. Its translation is CASSPVPDTQYF.

The chain is built from TRBV28 and TRBJ2-2; 10 bases are a match to TRBD2. V lost 6 bases and J lost 0; bases outside the gene matches: 7. Germline V gene sequence: CDR1 MDHEN, CDR2 SYDVKM. CDR3 size: 17 residues. The CDR3 bases are TGTGCCAGCAGCGACGGACTAGCGGAGGCGAACACCGGGGAGCTGTTTTTT. This codes for CASSDGLAEANTGELFF.

This clonotype was seen a single time. CDR3 in amino acids: CASTGSSYNEQFF. The DNA of the CDR3 is TGTGCCAGCACTGGTAGCTCCTACAATGAGCAGTTCTTC. The rearrangement links TRBV5-6 to TRBJ2-1, with D unresolved. Trimming left V 6 bases short and J 0 bases short, with 7 bases between. This CDR3 has 13 amino acids. Germline V gene data show CDR1 as SGHDT and CDR2 as YYEEEE.

This clonotype has just one count. The chain joins TRBV28 to TRBJ2-2; no reliable D call. This CDR3 is 13 amino acids long. Between the trimmed V and J ends, which lost 3 bases and 5 bases, there was a span of 7 bases. Germline V gene sequence: CDR1 MDHEN, CDR2 SYDVKM. Here the CDR3 DNA reads TGTGCCAGCAGTTTTCGCAGAACCGGGGAGCTGTTTTTT. Its translation is CASSFRRTGELFF.

V and J are TRBV30 and TRBJ1-5, with unresolved D. The CDR3 contains 13 residues. Trimming took off 5 bases at V and 2 bases at J, with 10 bases between the two ends. Germline V gene data show CDR1 as GTSNPN and CDR2 as SVGIG (reference sequence). This chain's CDR3 is CAWGGEGNQPQHF. The CDR3 DNA sequence: TGTGCCTGGGGTGGGGAGGGCAATCAGCCCCAGCATTTT. Together with reference TRBV30 and TRBJ1-5, the CDR3 gives the full variable domain: SQTIHQWPATLVQPVGSPLSLECTVEGTSNPNLYWYRQAAGRGLQLLFYSVGIGQISSEVPQNLSASRPQDRQFILSSKKLLLSDSGFYLCAWGGEGNQPQHFGDGTRLSIL.

This chain connects TRBV18 to TRBJ2-5, with 8 bases aligning to TRBD2. V gave up 6 bases and J gave up 4 bases; unmatched junction bases: 10. The germline V gene has CDR1 KGHSH and CDR2 LQKENI. This CDR3 region has 15 residues. CDR3 coding DNA: TGTGCCAGCTCCCCCACGGGGGGGGAGAGAGAGACCCAGTACTTC. Its translation: CASSPTGGERETQYF.

V and J are TRBV7-6 and TRBJ1-5; TRBD1 matches 9 bases. Looked up from germline, CDR1 is SGHVS and CDR2 is FNYEAQ. V shed 5 bases and J 6 bases; nucleotides not matched to a gene: 8. This CDR3 contains 15 residues. CDR3 DNA: TGTGCCAGCAGCCCCGGACAGGGGACTGCTCAGCCCCAGCATTTT. It translates to CASSPGQGTAQPQHF.

The chain employs TRBV29-1 and TRBJ2-5; 8 bases agree with TRBD1. Unmatched junction bases numbered 2, after V lost 6 bases and J lost 2 bases. This CDR3 contains 12 residues. Germline lookup yields CDR1 SQVTM and CDR2 ANQGSEA. The CDR3 protein is CSVGTGQETQYF. The DNA of the CDR3 is TGCAGCGTGGGGACAGGACAAGAGACCCAGTACTTC.

V is TRBV28 and J is TRBJ2-7, with 9 bases that match TRBD1. The germline gives CDR1 MDHEN, CDR2 SYDVKM. The V segment lost 5 bases and the J segment 2 bases; nucleotides outside the gene matches: 7. The CDR3 runs to 15 residues. CDR3 region: CASSQPGQGPYEQYF. CDR3 in DNA: TGTGCCAGCAGTCAGCCGGGACAGGGCCCCTACGAGCAGTACTTC. Complete variable domain (other parts from reference TRBV28 and TRBJ2-7): DVKVTQSSRYLVKRTGEKVFLECVQDMDHENMFWYRQDPGLGLRLIYFSYDVKMKEKGDIPEGYSVSREKKERFSLILESASTNQTSMYLCASSQPGQGPYEQYFGPGTRLTVT.

The chain recombines TRBV24-1 with TRBJ2-2; TRBD1 matches 7 bases. The CDR3 is 17 residues long. V was pared by 1 base and J by 2 bases, with 6 bases of the junction left unmatched. The V gene's germline CDR1 is KGHDR and CDR2 SFDVKD. CDR3 DNA: TGTGCCACCAGTGATTTCCCGGGGACAGAAAACACCGGGGAGCTGTTTTTT. Protein sequence: CATSDFPGTENTGELFF.

The chain has TRBV6-2 or TRBV6-3 and TRBJ1-1; D is possibly TRBD1 (6 bases). Per the germline V gene, CDR1 is MNHEY and CDR2 is SVGEGT. CDR3 length: 16 amino acids. Trimming took off 2 bases at V and 0 bases at J, with 13 bases between the two ends. The CDR3 nucleotides read TGTGCCAGCAGTTACCGAGTAGGACAGTTGAACACTGAAGCTTTCTTT. Its protein product is CASSYRVGQLNTEAFF.

This sequence joins TRBV6-5 and TRBJ2-1, with 10 bases aligning to TRBD2. In germline, CDR1 is MNHEY, CDR2 SVGAGI. The CDR3 has 15 amino acids. V was pared by 8 bases and J by 5 bases, with 9 bases of the junction left unmatched. CDR3 in amino acids: CASFPTSGVNNEQFF. The DNA of the CDR3 is TGTGCCAGCTTCCCCACTAGCGGGGTCAACAATGAGCAGTTCTTC.

The CDR3 region is CAWSEGVYEQYF. In nucleotides, the CDR3 is TGTGCCTGGAGTGAGGGAGTTTACGAGCAGTACTTC. The rearrangement joins TRBV30 to TRBJ2-7, with D possibly TRBD2 on 5 matching bases. Germline values: CDR1 GTSNPN, CDR2 SVGIG (reference sequence). V was clipped by 1 base and J by 4 bases, with 8 bases between them. This CDR3 is built from 12 residues.

V usage is TRBV6-4 and J usage is TRBJ1-1; D may be TRBD1 (5 bases). The CDR3 is 13 residues long. Germline CDR1 is MRHNA and CDR2 is SNTAGT. V dropped 0 bases and J dropped 10 bases, with 12 bases sitting between them. The chain's CDR3 is CASSDSERGRAFF. As DNA, the CDR3 is TGTGCCAGCAGTGACTCCGAGCGGGGGAGAGCTTTCTTT.

The rearrangement uses TRBV12-3 or TRBV12-4 and TRBJ2-5; tentatively, D is TRBD1 or TRBD2 (6 bases each). Trimming removed 2 bases from V and 5 bases from J, with 12 bases in between. The CDR3 has 14 amino acids. In nucleotides, the CDR3 is TGTGCCAGCAGTTTACCGGGGGCAAGGGAGACCCAGTACTTC. The encoded protein is CASSLPGARETQYF.

In this sample, this clonotype turned up once. The chain carries TRBV4-1 and TRBJ1-5, with TRBD1 as a possible D gene (5 bases). Germline CDR1 is MGHRA and CDR2 is YSYEKL. CDR3 size: 15 residues. Trimming cost V 1 base and J 0 bases, with 7 bases left between them. CDR3 sequence reads: CASSQVQDSNQPQHF. In nucleotides, the CDR3 is TGCGCCAGCAGCCAAGTACAGGATAGCAATCAGCCCCAGCATTTT.

J is TRBJ2-2 and V is TRBV10-2, with D perhaps TRBD2 (7 bases). Germline V gene sequence: CDR1 WSHSY, CDR2 SAAADI. This CDR3 is built from 14 residues. The V and J ends lost 10 bases and 2 bases respectively, with 14 bases between them. In DNA form, the CDR3 reads TGCGCCACCAGGGGCGGGAGTAACACCGGGGAGCTGTTTTTT. The encoded protein is CATRGGSNTGELFF.

V usage is TRBV20-1 and J usage is TRBJ1-1, with 7 bases identical to TRBD1. Germline V gene data show CDR1 as DFQATT and CDR2 as SNEGSKA (reference sequence). With 5 bases clipped from V and 2 bases from J, the junction kept 5 bases outside the gene matches. This CDR3 spans 13 amino acids. The CDR3 protein is CSALGQPNTEAFF. The CDR3 DNA is TGCAGTGCTTTGGGACAGCCTAACACTGAAGCTTTCTTT.